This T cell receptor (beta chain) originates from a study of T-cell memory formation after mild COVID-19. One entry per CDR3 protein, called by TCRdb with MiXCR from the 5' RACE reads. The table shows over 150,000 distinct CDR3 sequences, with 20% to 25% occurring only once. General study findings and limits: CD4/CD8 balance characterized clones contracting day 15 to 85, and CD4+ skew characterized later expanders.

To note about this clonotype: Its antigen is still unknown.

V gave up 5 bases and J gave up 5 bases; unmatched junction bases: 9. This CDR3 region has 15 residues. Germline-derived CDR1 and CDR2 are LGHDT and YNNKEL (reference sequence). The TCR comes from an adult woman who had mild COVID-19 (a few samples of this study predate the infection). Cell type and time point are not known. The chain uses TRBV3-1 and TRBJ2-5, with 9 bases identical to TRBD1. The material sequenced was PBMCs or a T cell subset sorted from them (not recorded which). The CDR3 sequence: CASSSTGGLSETQYF. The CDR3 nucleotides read TGTGCCAGCAGCAGCACAGGGGGCTTGTCGGAGACCCAGTACTTC.